The clone carrying this TCR beta chain has ten or more counts. Its specificity is unknown. Uncontrolled infection, other autoimmune disease, pregnancy or lactation led to exclusion. This sample is drawn from a study of T cells in Graves' hyperthyroidism and ophthalmopathy. Study information: At initial diagnosis, before any treatment had begun, peripheral blood was obtained. Study observations and caveats: Ophthalmopathy prediction by the model preceded onset by a median 6.5 months.

There were TCR beta CDR3 regions amplified from RNA transcripts. HTBI primers drove first-round RT-PCR of the TCR CDR3. MiXCR, applied by TCRdb to the multiplex PCR reads, yields one record per CDR3 protein. The sample has a few hundred thousand distinct CDR3 sequences, approximately 15% seen once. This TCR was recovered from a woman between 18 and 29 years old with Graves' hyperthyroidism. Sequencing was performed on blood.

The CDR3, as DNA: TGTGCCAGCGGCCGGGACAGCCAAGAGACCCAGTACTTC. Its protein product is CASGRDSQETQYF. The chain links TRBV12-3 or TRBV12-4 to TRBJ2-5; TRBD1 aligns across 7 bases. The V gene end was trimmed by 8 bases and the J gene end by 1 base; junction bases not matched to a gene: 4. This CDR3 contains 13 residues.